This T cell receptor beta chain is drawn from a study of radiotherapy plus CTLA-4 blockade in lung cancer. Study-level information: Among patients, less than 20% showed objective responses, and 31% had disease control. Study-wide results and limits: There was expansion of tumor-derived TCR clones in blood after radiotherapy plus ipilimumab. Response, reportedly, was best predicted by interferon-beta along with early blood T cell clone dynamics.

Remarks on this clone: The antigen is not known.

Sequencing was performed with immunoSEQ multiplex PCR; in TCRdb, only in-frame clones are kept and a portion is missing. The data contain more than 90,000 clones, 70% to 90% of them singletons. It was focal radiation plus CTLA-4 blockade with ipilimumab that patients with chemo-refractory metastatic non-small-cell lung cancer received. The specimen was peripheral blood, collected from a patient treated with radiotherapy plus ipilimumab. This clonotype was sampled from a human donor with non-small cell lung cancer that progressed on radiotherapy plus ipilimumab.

CDR3 residues: CASSVTSGSYEQYF. The CDR3 nucleotides are TGTGCCAGCAGCGTAACAAGCGGGAGCTACGAGCAGTACTTC. This chain connects TRBV9 to TRBJ2-7; 8 nucleotides align to TRBD2. The CDR3 covers 14 residues. From germline, CDR1 is SGDLS and CDR2 YYNGEE. V lost 1 base to trimming and J lost 3 bases; unmatched junction nucleotides: 3.